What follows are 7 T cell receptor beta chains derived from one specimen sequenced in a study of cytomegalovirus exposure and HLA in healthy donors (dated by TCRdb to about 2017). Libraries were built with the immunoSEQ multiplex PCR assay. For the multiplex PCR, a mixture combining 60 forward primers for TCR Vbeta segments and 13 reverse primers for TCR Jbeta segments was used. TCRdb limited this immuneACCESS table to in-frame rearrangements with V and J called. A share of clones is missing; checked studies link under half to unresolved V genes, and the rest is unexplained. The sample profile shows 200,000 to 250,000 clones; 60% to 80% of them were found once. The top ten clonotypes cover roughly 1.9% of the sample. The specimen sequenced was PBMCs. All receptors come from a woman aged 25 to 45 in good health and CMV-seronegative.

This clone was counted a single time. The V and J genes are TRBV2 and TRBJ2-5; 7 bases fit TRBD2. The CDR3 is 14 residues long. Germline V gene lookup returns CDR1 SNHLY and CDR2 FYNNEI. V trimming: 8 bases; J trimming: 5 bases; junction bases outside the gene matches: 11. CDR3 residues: CASGGDEGLETQYF. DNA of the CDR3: TGTGCCAGCGGGGGGGACGAAGGGTTGGAGACCCAGTACTTC. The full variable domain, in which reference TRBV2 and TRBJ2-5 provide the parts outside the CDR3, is EPEVTQTPSHQVTQMGQEVILRCVPISNHLYFYWYRQILGQKVEFLVSFYNNEISEKSEIFDDQFSVERPDGSNFTLKIRSTKLEDSAMYFCASGGDEGLETQYFGPGTRLLVL.

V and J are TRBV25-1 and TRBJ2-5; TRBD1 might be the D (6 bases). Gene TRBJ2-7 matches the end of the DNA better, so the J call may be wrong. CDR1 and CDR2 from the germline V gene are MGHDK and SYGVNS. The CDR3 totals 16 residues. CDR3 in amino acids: CASSEYIQGHTYEQYF. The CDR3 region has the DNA TGTGCCAGCAGTGAATATATACAGGGACACACCTACGAGCAGTACTTC.

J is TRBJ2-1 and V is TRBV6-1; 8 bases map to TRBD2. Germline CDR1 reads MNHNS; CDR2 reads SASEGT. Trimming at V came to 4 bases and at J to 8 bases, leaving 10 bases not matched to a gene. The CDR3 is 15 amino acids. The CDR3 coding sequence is TGTGCCAGCAGTGGGGTCAAGCGGGGGCGGGATGAGCAGTTCTTC. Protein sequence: CASSGVKRGRDEQFF.

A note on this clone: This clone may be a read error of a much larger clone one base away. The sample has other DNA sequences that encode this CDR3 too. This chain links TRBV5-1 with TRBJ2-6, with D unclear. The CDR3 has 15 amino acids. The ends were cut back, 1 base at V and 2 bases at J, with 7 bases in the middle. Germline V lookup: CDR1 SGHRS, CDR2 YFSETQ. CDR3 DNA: TGCGCCAGCAGCTTGCGGTCGACTGGGGCCAACGTCCTGACTTTC. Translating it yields CASSLRSTGANVLTF. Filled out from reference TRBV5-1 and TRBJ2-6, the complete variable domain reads KAGVTQTPRYLIKTRGQQVTLSCSPISGHRSVSWYQQTPGQGLQFLFEYFSETQRNKGNFPGRFSGRQFSNSRSEMNVSTLELGDSALYLCASSLRSTGANVLTFGAGSRLTVL.

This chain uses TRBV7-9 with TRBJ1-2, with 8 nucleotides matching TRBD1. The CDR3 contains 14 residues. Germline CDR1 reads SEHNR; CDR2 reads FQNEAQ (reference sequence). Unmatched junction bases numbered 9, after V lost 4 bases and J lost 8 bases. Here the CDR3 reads CASSSPQGVGGYTF. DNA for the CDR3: TGTGCCAGCAGCTCCCCACAGGGGGTGGGAGGCTACACCTTC.

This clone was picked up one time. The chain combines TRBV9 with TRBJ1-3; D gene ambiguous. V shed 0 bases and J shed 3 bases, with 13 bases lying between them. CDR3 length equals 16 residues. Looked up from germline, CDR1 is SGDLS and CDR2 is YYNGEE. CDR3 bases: TGTGCCAGCAGCGTAGGAAGGGAGAGGGTTGGAAACACCATATATTTT. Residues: CASSVGRERVGNTIYF.

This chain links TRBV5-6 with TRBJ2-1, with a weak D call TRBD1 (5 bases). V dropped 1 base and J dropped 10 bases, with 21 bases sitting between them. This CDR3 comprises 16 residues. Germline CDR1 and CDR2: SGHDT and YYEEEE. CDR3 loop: CASSLRRGWSSYEQFF. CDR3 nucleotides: TGTGCCAGCAGCTTGAGAAGGGGCTGGAGCTCCTACGAGCAGTTCTTC.